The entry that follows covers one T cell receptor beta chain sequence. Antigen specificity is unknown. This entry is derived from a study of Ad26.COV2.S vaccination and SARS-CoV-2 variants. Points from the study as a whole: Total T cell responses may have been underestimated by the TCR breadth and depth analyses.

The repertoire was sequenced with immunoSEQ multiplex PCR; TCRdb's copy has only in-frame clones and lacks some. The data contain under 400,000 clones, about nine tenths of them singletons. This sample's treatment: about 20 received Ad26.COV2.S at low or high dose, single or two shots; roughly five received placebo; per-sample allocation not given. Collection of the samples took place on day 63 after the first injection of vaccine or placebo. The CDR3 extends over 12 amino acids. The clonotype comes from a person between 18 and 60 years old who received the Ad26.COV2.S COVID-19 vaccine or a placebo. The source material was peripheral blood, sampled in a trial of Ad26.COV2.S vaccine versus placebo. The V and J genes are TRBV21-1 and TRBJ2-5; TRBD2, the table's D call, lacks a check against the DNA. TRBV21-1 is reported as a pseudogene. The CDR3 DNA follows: TGTGCCAGCAGCATAAGAGGAGAGACCCAGTACTTC. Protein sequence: CASSIRGETQYF.